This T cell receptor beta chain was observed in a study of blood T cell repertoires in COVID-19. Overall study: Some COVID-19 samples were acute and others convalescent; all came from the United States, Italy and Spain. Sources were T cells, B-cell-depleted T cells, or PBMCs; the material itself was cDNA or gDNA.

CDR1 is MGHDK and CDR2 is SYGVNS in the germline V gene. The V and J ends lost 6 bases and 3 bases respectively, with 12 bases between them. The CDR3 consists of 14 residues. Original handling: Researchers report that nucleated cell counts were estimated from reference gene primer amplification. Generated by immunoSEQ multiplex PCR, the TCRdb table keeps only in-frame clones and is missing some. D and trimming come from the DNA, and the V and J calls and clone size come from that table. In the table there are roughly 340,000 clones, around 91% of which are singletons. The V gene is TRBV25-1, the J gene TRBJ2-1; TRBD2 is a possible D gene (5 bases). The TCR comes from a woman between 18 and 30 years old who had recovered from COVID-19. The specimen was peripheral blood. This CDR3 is CASSATGFYNEQFF. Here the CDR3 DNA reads TGTGCCAGCAGCGCTACGGGATTCTACAATGAGCAGTTCTTC.